One and the same sample provided the 27 T cell receptor beta chains below, sequenced in a study of PD-1 blockade in classical Hodgkin lymphoma. Data came from immunoSEQ multiplex PCR; TCRdb stores just in-frame clones and leaves some out. The profile shows approximately 27,000 clones, about four fifths of them singletons. Time point defined: cycle 4 day 1 (C4D1), after five to seven weeks of nivolumab. No patient escaped relapse after autologous stem cell transplantation, and brentuximab vedotin exposure varied. This sample comprised peripheral blood mononuclear cells (PBMCs), obtained before the fourth cycle of nivolumab. These receptors originate from a human donor with classical Hodgkin lymphoma.

This clone turned up a few times. This chain uses TRBV4-2 with TRBJ1-2, with 9 bases aligning to TRBD1. CDR1 is LGHNA, CDR2 YNFKEQ, per germline. Trimming at V came to 1 base and at J to 2 bases, leaving 2 bases not matched to a gene. The CDR3 extends over 15 amino acids. The CDR3 sequence is CASSQGGQGNYGYTF. Here the CDR3 DNA reads TGTGCCAGCAGCCAAGGGGGACAGGGCAACTATGGCTACACCTTC.

The rearrangement links TRBV28 to TRBJ1-1, with D maybe TRBD1 (5 bases). V lost 3 bases to trimming and J lost 5 bases, with 10 bases between them. The germline CDR1 and CDR2 sequences are MDHEN and SYDVKM. This CDR3 has 13 residues. The DNA of the CDR3 is TGTGCCAGCAGTTTGGGACTCGGAACTGAAGCTTTCTTT. Protein: CASSLGLGTEAFF.

V and J are TRBV29-1 and TRBJ2-1; perhaps TRBD1 as D (6 bases). The germline gives CDR1 SQVTM, CDR2 ANQGSEA. V shed 5 bases and J shed 7 bases, with 12 bases lying between them. The CDR3 loop spans 12 amino acids. The DNA for the CDR3 is TGCAGCGTTCGAAGGGGGATGAATGAGCAGTTCTTC. Its translation is CSVRRGMNEQFF.

The DNA of the CDR3 is TGTGCCAGCAGTGAACTATCAGGAAGGGGTACTGAAGCTTTCTTT. Protein product: CASSELSGRGTEAFF. The chain couples TRBV6-1 to TRBJ1-1, with D perhaps TRBD1 (5 bases). V was cut by 2 bases and J by 5 bases, with 15 bases left in between. Germline V gene lookup returns CDR1 MNHNS and CDR2 SASEGT. The CDR3 loop spans 15 amino acids.

The chain is built from TRBV6-4 and TRBJ2-1, with D possibly called TRBD1 or TRBD2 (5 bases each). Germline values: CDR1 MRHNA, CDR2 SNTAGT. The CDR3 loop spans 14 amino acids. V was cut by 6 bases and J by 4 bases, with 13 bases left in between. The CDR3 DNA is TGTGCCAGCAGCTGGGACCGAAGATACAATGAGCAGTTCTTC. Its translation is CASSWDRRYNEQFF.

The chain employs TRBV6-1 and TRBJ2-5, with TRBD1 identical over 8 bases. The DNA end is a closer match to TRBJ2-7, so the J assignment may be wrong. The CDR3 contains 15 residues. Germline V CDR1 and CDR2: MNHNS, SASEGT. The CDR3 DNA is TGTGCCAGCAGTGAGTCCGGGACAGGTGGATACGAGCAGTACTTC. It yields the protein CASSESGTGGYEQYF.

This clone came up a few times. J is TRBJ2-1 and V is TRBV7-9; 9 nucleotides align to TRBD2. V dropped 0 bases and J dropped 8; count of bases not matched to a gene: 8. The CDR3 loop spans 16 amino acids. In germline, CDR1 is SEHNR, CDR2 FQNEAQ (reference sequence). The CDR3 region has the DNA TGTGCCAGCAGCTTAGCGCTAGCGGGGCCGACGGATGAGCAGTTCTTC. This translates into CASSLALAGPTDEQFF.

V usage is TRBV4-2 and J usage is TRBJ1-1; D perhaps matches TRBD1 (6 bases). This CDR3 comprises 13 residues. Germline V lookup: CDR1 LGHNA, CDR2 YNFKEQ. V lost 0 bases and J 8 bases, leaving 10 bases between the germline ends. The CDR3 DNA follows: TGTGCCAGCAGCCAAGATGAGGGGGGGGAAGCTTTCTTT. Amino acid sequence: CASSQDEGGEAFF.

The rearrangement uses TRBV28 and TRBJ2-7; D perhaps matches TRBD1 (6 bases). Germline CDR1 and CDR2: MDHEN and SYDVKM. The CDR3 totals 16 residues. The ends were cut back, 1 base at V and 9 bases at J, with 22 bases in the middle. The CDR3, as DNA: TGTGCCAGCAGTTTATTCGCAGGGACACTGGTAGGGGGGCAGTACTTC. Protein sequence: CASSLFAGTLVGGQYF.

The CDR3 region is CAISGEGELFF. CDR3 coding DNA: TGTGCCATCAGCGGTGAGGGGGAGCTGTTTTTT. This chain links TRBV10-3 with TRBJ2-2; D is unclear. The CDR3 is made up of 11 amino acids. In germline, CDR1 is ENHRY, CDR2 SYGVKD. Trimming took 6 bases from V and 8 from J, leaving 7 bases between them.

The chain uses TRBV5-5 and TRBJ2-3; D unresolved. The CDR3 loop spans 14 amino acids. Looked up from germline, CDR1 is SGHKS and CDR2 is YYEKEE (reference sequence). V lost 1 base and J lost 2, with 8 bases in between. CDR3 amino acids: CASSLTSFTDTQYF. The CDR3 DNA reads TGTGCCAGCAGCTTGACGTCTTTCACAGATACGCAGTATTTT. The whole variable domain, remainder taken from reference TRBV5-5 and TRBJ2-3, is DAGVTQSPTHLIKTRGQQVTLRCSPISGHKSVSWYQQVLGQGPQFIFQYYEKEERGRGNFPDRFSARQFPNYSSELNVNALLLGDSALYLCASSLTSFTDTQYFGPGTRLTVL.

J is TRBJ1-2 and V is TRBV6-5, with 7 bases identical to TRBD1. J was trimmed by 3 bases and V by 9 bases; bases with no gene match: 7. Looked up from germline, CDR1 is MNHEY and CDR2 is SVGAGI. The CDR3 runs 13 residues. The DNA of the CDR3 is TGTGCCAGTCGACCCGGGACAGACTATGGCTACACCTTC. Translation gives CASRPGTDYGYTF.

The gene calls are TRBV7-9 and TRBJ1-1, with D hard to call. The CDR3 covers 12 residues. Trimming stripped 5 bases from V and 11 bases from J, with 15 bases between. Germline assignment: CDR1 SEHNR and CDR2 FQNEAQ (reference sequence). CDR3 bases: TGTGCCAGCAGCCCCGATTCTAGTTGGGCTTTCTTT. This translates into CASSPDSSWAFF.

This chain joins TRBV7-8 and TRBJ2-5, with D uncertain. Germline V gene sequence: CDR1 SGHVS, CDR2 FQNEAQ. Between the trimmed V and J ends, which lost 1 base and 4 bases, there was a span of 10 bases. CDR3 length: 14 residues. In DNA, the CDR3 is TGTGCCAGCAGCTTAGGGGTACATTCAGAGACCCAGTACTTC. This sequence encodes CASSLGVHSETQYF.

The chain combines TRBV7-2 with TRBJ1-2; D is possibly TRBD1 (5 bases). The germline V and J ends were trimmed by 3 bases and 3 bases, with 8 bases remaining between them. Germline V gives CDR1 SGHTA, CDR2 FQGNSA. The CDR3 is 13 residues long. The CDR3, as DNA: TGTGCCAGCAGCTTCTCCAGGGACTATGGCTACACCTTC. It encodes CASSFSRDYGYTF.

The chain is built from TRBV4-1 and TRBJ2-2; maybe TRBD2 (6 bases). The V and J ends lost 0 bases and 4 bases respectively, with 12 bases between them. Per germline, CDR1 MGHRA and CDR2 YSYEKL. The CDR3 totals 16 residues. CDR3: CASSQDPQGGTGELFF. CDR3 sequence (DNA): TGCGCCAGCAGCCAAGATCCCCAGGGAGGCACCGGGGAGCTGTTTTTT.

The V call is TRBV5-4, the J call TRBJ2-7; D may be TRBD1 (5 bases). This CDR3 is 15 amino acids long. Trimming pared 2 bases from V and 1 base from J, leaving 13 bases between. CDR1 SGHNT and CDR2 YYREEE come from the germline V gene (reference sequence). CDR3 sequence: CASSFSWGISYEQYF. The CDR3 bases are TGTGCCAGCAGCTTCTCTTGGGGCATTTCCTACGAGCAGTACTTC.

The chain has TRBV10-3 and TRBJ1-6; the match to TRBD1 covers 10 bases. The CDR3 is 15 amino acids. Germline CDR1 reads ENHRY; CDR2 reads SYGVKD. The ends lost 4 bases at V and 7 bases at J; junction bases unmatched: 4. CDR3 nucleotides: TGTGCCATCAGTGGTCCGGGACAGGGGAATTCACCCCTCCACTTT. Protein: CAISGPGQGNSPLHF.

The rearrangement joins TRBV6-6 to TRBJ2-7, with TRBD2 as a possible D gene (6 bases). Germline V gene sequence: CDR1 MNHNY, CDR2 SVGAGI (reference sequence). The CDR3 has 12 amino acids. V was trimmed by 1 base and J by 5 bases, leaving 6 bases between them. CDR3 residues: CASSYWGDEQYF. The CDR3 DNA follows: TGTGCCAGCAGTTACTGGGGGGACGAGCAGTACTTC.

The chain has TRBV5-1 and TRBJ1-4; no reliable D call. The CDR3 totals 14 residues. V lost 3 bases to trimming and J lost 5 bases, with 11 bases between them. The germline gives CDR1 SGHRS, CDR2 YFSETQ. CDR3 protein: CASSYGLWNEKLFF. DNA for the CDR3: TGCGCCAGCAGCTACGGATTGTGGAATGAAAAACTGTTTTTT.

The rearrangement links TRBV5-4 to TRBJ2-7; possibly TRBD1 for D (6 bases). Germline lookup yields CDR1 SGHNT and CDR2 YYREEE (reference sequence). CDR3 length equals 16 residues. V lost 5 bases and J lost 2, with 20 bases in between. The CDR3 loop reads CASREPGHINPYEQYF. The CDR3 DNA reads TGTGCCAGCAGGGAGCCGGGACACATAAACCCCTACGAGCAGTACTTC. Drawing the rest from reference TRBV5-4 and TRBJ2-7, the complete variable domain is ETGVTQSPTHLIKTRGQQVTLRCSSQSGHNTVSWYQQALGQGPQFIFQYYREEENGRGNFPPRFSGLQFPNYSSELNVNALELDDSALYLCASREPGHINPYEQYFGPGTRLTVT.

This clone was seen only a few times. The V call is TRBV28, the J call TRBJ2-3; TRBD1 matches at 7 bases. J lost 2 bases, V lost 10 bases, and 9 bases had no gene match. This CDR3 is built from 14 residues. The germline V gene has CDR1 MDHEN and CDR2 SYDVKM. DNA for the CDR3: TGTGCCATTCCGCCGGGACAGAACACAGATACGCAGTATTTT. This translates into CAIPPGQNTDTQYF.

V is TRBV28 and J is TRBJ2-7; D is ambiguous. V gave up 6 bases and J gave up 5 bases, with 11 bases separating them. Germline V gene data show CDR1 as MDHEN and CDR2 as SYDVKM. The length of the CDR3 is 12 residues. CDR3 protein: CASSSRFDEQYF. The CDR3 region has the DNA TGTGCCAGCAGCTCCCGCTTCGACGAGCAGTACTTC. The complete variable domain, with remaining parts taken from reference TRBV28 and TRBJ2-7, reads DVKVTQSSRYLVKRTGEKVFLECVQDMDHENMFWYRQDPGLGLRLIYFSYDVKMKEKGDIPEGYSVSREKKERFSLILESASTNQTSMYLCASSSRFDEQYFGPGTRLTVT.

The V gene is TRBV27, the J gene TRBJ2-3; D is unclear. Trimming removed 6 bases from V and 1 base from J, with 8 bases in between. The CDR3 totals 13 residues. Germline values: CDR1 MNHEY, CDR2 SMNVEV (reference sequence). The CDR3 protein is CASRNPGTDTQYF. DNA for the CDR3: TGTGCCAGCAGAAACCCCGGCACAGATACGCAGTATTTT.

The chain joins TRBV16 to TRBJ2-7, with 10 bases aligning to TRBD2. The CDR3 has 15 residues. The germline CDR1 and CDR2 sequences are KGHSY and FQNENV. V lost 6 bases and J lost 5; bases outside the gene matches: 10. Here the CDR3 DNA reads TGTGCCAGCAGACGAAGCGGGGGGGCCTTAAACGAGCAGTACTTC. It translates to CASRRSGGALNEQYF.

V is TRBV6-1 and J is TRBJ1-2; 7 nucleotides align to TRBD1. Germline lookup yields CDR1 MNHNS and CDR2 SASEGT. The CDR3 totals 15 residues. Germline trimming cut 8 bases from V and 0 bases from J; bases unmatched to any gene: 9. The CDR3 sequence is CASLFGDRANYGYTF. CDR3 bases: TGTGCCAGCCTATTCGGGGACAGAGCTAACTATGGCTACACCTTC.

This clone was seen a few times. The chain carries TRBV7-9 and TRBJ2-2, with a weak D call TRBD2 (5 bases). Trimming shortened V by 7 bases and J by 5 bases, and 8 bases separated the two germline ends. Looked up from germline, CDR1 is SEHNR and CDR2 is FQNEAQ (reference sequence). CDR3 length: 12 residues. CDR3 nucleotide sequence: TGTGCCAGCAAACCGGGGACCGGGGAGCTGTTTTTT. It is translated as CASKPGTGELFF.